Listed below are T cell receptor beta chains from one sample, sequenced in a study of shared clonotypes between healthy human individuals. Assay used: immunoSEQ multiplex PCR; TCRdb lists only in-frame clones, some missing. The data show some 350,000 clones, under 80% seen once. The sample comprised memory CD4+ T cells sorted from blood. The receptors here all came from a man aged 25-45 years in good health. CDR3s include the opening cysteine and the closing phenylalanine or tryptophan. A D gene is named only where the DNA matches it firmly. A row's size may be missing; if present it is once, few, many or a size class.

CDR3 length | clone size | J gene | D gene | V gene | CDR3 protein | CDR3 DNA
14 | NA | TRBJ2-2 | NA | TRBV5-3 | CASSLGLNTGELFF | TGTGCCAGCAGCTTGGGACTGAACACCGGGGAGCTGTTTTTT
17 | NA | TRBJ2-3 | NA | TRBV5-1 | CASSSDGQLLITDTQYF | TGCGCCAGCAGCTCCGACGGACAGCTCCTGATCACAGATACGCAGTATTTT
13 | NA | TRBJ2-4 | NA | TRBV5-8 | CASSLGEGDIQYF | TGTGCCAGCAGCTTGGGTGAGGGGGACATTCAGTACTTC
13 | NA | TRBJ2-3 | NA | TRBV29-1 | CSVDTGGTDTQYF | TGCAGCGTGGATACAGGAGGGACAGATACGCAGTATTTT
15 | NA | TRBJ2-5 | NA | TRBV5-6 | CASSLLGGLGETQYF | TGTGCCAGCAGCTTGCTGGGGGGTCTGGGAGAGACCCAGTACTTC
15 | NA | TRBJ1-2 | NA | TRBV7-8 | CASSLDGRGGYGYTF | TGTGCCAGCAGCTTAGACGGCAGGGGAGGCTATGGCTACACCTTC
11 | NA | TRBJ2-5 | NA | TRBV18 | CASSTQETQYF | TGTGCCAGCTCAACGCAAGAGACCCAGTACTTC
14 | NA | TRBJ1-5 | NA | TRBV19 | CASKQDSSNQPQHF | TGTGCCAGTAAGCAGGACAGTAGCAATCAGCCCCAGCATTTT
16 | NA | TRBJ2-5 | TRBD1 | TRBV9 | CASSVYRGSQQETQYF | TGTGCCAGCAGCGTCTACAGGGGCAGCCAACAAGAGACCCAGTACTTC
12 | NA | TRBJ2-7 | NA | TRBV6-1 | CASSEARGEQYF | TGTGCCAGCAGTGAAGCTAGGGGCGAGCAGTACTTC
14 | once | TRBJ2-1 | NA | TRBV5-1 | CASSLGAKTERQFF | TGCGCCAGCAGCTTGGGGGCAAAGACGGAGAGACAGTTCTTC